One T cell receptor (beta chain) is described in this entry. The sample is drawn from a study of T cells in Graves' hyperthyroidism and ophthalmopathy. Trimming shortened V by 8 bases and J by 1 base, and 17 bases separated the two germline ends. This CDR3 spans 14 amino acids. CDR1 and CDR2 from the germline V gene are GTSNPN and SVGIG (reference sequence). Amplification of TCR beta CDR3 regions was performed using RNA transcripts as template. A set of HTBI primers served as the primers for a first-round RT-PCR of the TCR CDR3. TCRdb used MiXCR to reprocess the multiplex PCR reads, holding one entry per CDR3 protein. The sample lists around 340,000 distinct CDR3 sequences; approximately 15% were seen once.

The clonotype was recovered from a woman aged 25 to 39 with Graves' hyperthyroidism. Sequencing was performed on blood. The chain couples TRBV30 to TRBJ1-1; TRBD1 is a possible D gene (6 bases). The CDR3 nucleotides read TGTGCCGGATCAGGGGAGACCGAGAACACTGAAGCTTTCTTT. The encoded protein is CAGSGETENTEAFF.